This TCR beta chain was profiled in a study of T-cell reconstitution after alpha-beta-depleted transplantation in children. Broader study findings: After transplant, high TCRbeta diversity at day 60 in some patients arose from surviving recipient T cells and thymic progenitors. Roughly two months post-transplant, alpha-beta T cells reportedly originated from several hundred graft clones that had expanded. When one year had passed after transplant, most T-cell counts and diversity came from newly produced T cells.

Unique molecular identifiers were incorporated when the TCRbeta library was constructed. One entry per CDR3 protein, called by TCRdb with MiXCR from the PCR reads. The table records about 470,000 distinct CDR3 sequences, over 40% of them present only once. In the case of this clonotype: Its antigen is still unknown.

CDR3 length: 15 residues. Germline lookup yields CDR1 MNHEY and CDR2 SVGAGI. V lost 0 bases to trimming and J lost 6 bases, with 15 bases between them. The chain combines TRBV6-5 with TRBJ2-7; no clear D. This sequence originates from a girl aged 2 to 9 with aplastic anemia, due to receive a stem cell transplant. Sequencing used PBMCs, obtained before TCRalphabeta/CD19-depleted stem cell transplant. CDR3: CASSYSTGRVSEQYF. CDR3 DNA: TGTGCCAGCAGTTACTCGACGGGTCGCGTGTCCGAGCAGTACTTC.